The sequence of this T cell receptor beta chain was determined in a study of human T cells and chemical hapten exposure. This clonotype was detected only a few times. It was from unfractionated whole blood that total RNA was extracted. TCRdb re-called the 5' RACE reads through MiXCR, storing one row per CDR3 protein. The table shows around 82,000 distinct CDR3 sequences, with approximately 7.7% occurring only once. The CDR3 sequence is 14 residues long. V was cut by 6 bases and J by 6 bases, with 15 bases left in between. Germline CDR1 reads MNHEY; CDR2 reads SVGEGT. The chain joins TRBV6-2 or TRBV6-3 to TRBJ2-4; D perhaps matches TRBD2 (6 bases). The TCR originated in a male donor in good health. As DNA, the CDR3 is TGTGCCAGCAGCCCCCACACGGGGGTAAACATTCAGTACTTC. This codes for CASSPHTGVNIQYF.